This entry lists 22 T cell receptor beta chains sequenced from one sample in a study of T cell responses to AZD1222 COVID-19 vaccine. TCRdb keeps only in-frame clones here, not all; method: immunoSEQ multiplex PCR. This sample has 150,000 to 180,000 clones; more than 90% occur once, and the top ten carry 15% to 20%. This specimen consisted of peripheral blood, obtained on day 0 of AZD1222 vaccination. The receptors come from an adult in good health.

The genes are TRBV2 and TRBJ2-2, with unresolved D. With 7 bases removed from V and 1 base from J, the gap between germline ends came to 10 bases. The germline gives CDR1 SNHLY, CDR2 FYNNEI. This CDR3 has 14 amino acids. CDR3 nucleotides: TGTGCCAGCACGGGCGGAGTGAACACCGGGGAGCTGTTTTTT. The encoded protein is CASTGGVNTGELFF.

This chain uses TRBV20-1 with TRBJ2-5; D gene uncertain. CDR1 DFQATT and CDR2 SNEGSKA come from the germline V gene (reference sequence). Between the trimmed V and J ends, which lost 6 bases and 2 bases, there was a span of 7 bases. The CDR3 extends over 11 amino acids. The CDR3 loop reads CSANFQETQYF. As DNA, the CDR3 is TGCAGTGCAAACTTTCAAGAGACCCAGTACTTC.

V is TRBV27 and J is TRBJ1-4; the D gene is possibly TRBD1 (6 bases). From germline, CDR1 is MNHEY and CDR2 SMNVEV (reference sequence). The CDR3 consists of 16 residues. The ends were cut back, 0 bases at V and 7 bases at J, with 15 bases in the middle. CDR3 amino acids: CASSLSNRGRGEKLFF. The DNA of the CDR3 is TGTGCCAGCAGTTTATCGAACCGGGGGCGCGGTGAAAAACTGTTTTTT.

The gene calls are TRBV9 and TRBJ2-6; 7 bases align to TRBD2. The CDR3 runs 14 residues. Germline assignment: CDR1 SGDLS and CDR2 YYNGEE. V shed 7 bases, J shed 2 bases, and the junction held 3 bases outside the gene matches. CDR3 region: CASGAGTGANVLTF. The CDR3 region has the DNA TGTGCCAGCGGAGCGGGGACTGGGGCCAACGTCCTGACTTTC.

The CDR3 protein is CASSLVAGDGYEQYF. The CDR3 DNA reads TGTGCCAGCAGCTTAGTAGCAGGGGACGGGTACGAGCAGTACTTC. The V gene is TRBV7-9, the J gene TRBJ2-7, with D possibly being TRBD1 (6 bases). CDR3 length: 15 residues. V lost 1 base and J lost 4, with 14 bases in between. Germline CDR1 and CDR2: SEHNR and FQNEAQ (reference sequence).

This rearrangement joins TRBV7-8 to TRBJ1-6, with D tentatively TRBD1 (6 bases). V was clipped by 5 bases and J by 3 bases, with 17 bases between them. From germline, CDR1 is SGHVS and CDR2 FQNEAQ. This CDR3 is built from 17 residues. The CDR3 DNA follows: TGTGCCAGCAGCGCCACGGGGGGCGAAAACTATAATTCACCCCTCCACTTT. Its translation is CASSATGGENYNSPLHF.

J is TRBJ2-2 and V is TRBV7-9; 7 bases map to TRBD1. Germline V lookup: CDR1 SEHNR, CDR2 FQNEAQ (reference sequence). Trimming took 4 bases from V and 5 from J; bases not matched to a gene: 7. There are 15 residues in the CDR3. The DNA of the CDR3 is TGTGCCAGCAGCTCAGGGACAGTAGTAACCGGGGAGCTGTTTTTT. Translation gives CASSSGTVVTGELFF.

This clone was recorded only once. V and J are TRBV3-1 (or the pseudogene TRBV3-2) and TRBJ2-2; D tentatively fits TRBD1 or TRBD2 (5 bases each). Germline values: CDR1 LGHDT, CDR2 YNNKEL (reference sequence). V was shortened by 0 bases and J by 2 bases, with 10 bases between the two germline ends. The CDR3 runs to 16 residues. In nucleotides, the CDR3 is TGTGCCAGCAGCCAAGATCTTGGGGGTAACACCGGGGAGCTGTTTTTT. This translates into CASSQDLGGNTGELFF.

The rearrangement joins TRBV3-1 (or the pseudogene TRBV3-2) to TRBJ2-1; the D is unclear. This CDR3 region has 13 residues. The germline CDR1 and CDR2 sequences are LGHDT and YNNKEL (reference sequence). V lost 5 bases to trimming and J lost 3 bases, with 8 bases between them. In nucleotides, the CDR3 is TGTGCCAGCAGCTTAGGAGTCTACAATGAGCAGTTCTTC. Its protein product is CASSLGVYNEQFF.

The chain recombines TRBV27 with TRBJ1-3; tentatively, D is TRBD1 (5 bases). Germline V gene sequence: CDR1 MNHEY, CDR2 SMNVEV (reference sequence). V lost 2 bases to trimming and J lost 2 bases, with 10 bases between them. This CDR3 comprises 15 residues. The CDR3 coding sequence is TGTGCCAGCAGTTTAGCAGGGATCGCTGGAAACACCATATATTTT. Its translation: CASSLAGIAGNTIYF.

The chain joins TRBV11-3 to TRBJ2-7, with no clear D. CDR1 and CDR2 from the germline V gene are SGHNT and YENEEA. The germline V and J ends were trimmed by 0 bases and 6 bases, with 18 bases remaining between them. This CDR3 contains 16 residues. The CDR3 is CASSLDLSSRWREQYF. CDR3 bases: TGTGCCAGCAGCTTAGATTTATCGAGTAGGTGGCGCGAGCAGTACTTC.

The J gene is TRBJ1-2, the V gene TRBV7-9; D remains unclear. V lost 10 bases, J lost 2 bases, and 14 bases lay in between. The CDR3 is 13 residues long. Germline CDR1 reads SEHNR; CDR2 reads FQNEAQ (reference sequence). The CDR3 DNA reads as TGTGCCACTCAAAAGAGTGAGAACTATGGCTACACCTTC. Protein: CATQKSENYGYTF.

The chain has TRBV4-1 and TRBJ2-7; TRBD2 agrees at 11 bases. CDR1 MGHRA and CDR2 YSYEKL come from the germline V gene. V lost 5 bases, J lost 3 bases, and 12 bases stayed unmatched. The CDR3 runs 17 residues. CDR3 loop: CASSTNPGLADYYEQYF. The DNA for the CDR3 is TGCGCCAGCAGCACCAACCCGGGACTAGCGGATTACTACGAGCAGTACTTC.

The chain couples TRBV5-6 to TRBJ2-7; D ambiguous. This CDR3 contains 13 residues. Germline V gene lookup returns CDR1 SGHDT and CDR2 YYEEEE. V shed 1 base and J shed 1 base, with 6 bases lying between them. CDR3 sequence reads: CASSLLISYEQYF. The CDR3, as DNA: TGTGCCAGCAGCTTGCTGATTTCCTACGAGCAGTACTTC.

The chain has TRBV11-2 and TRBJ1-2; no firm D call. V lost 4 bases and J 8 bases, leaving 14 bases between the germline ends. CDR1 and CDR2 from the germline V gene are SGHAT and FQNNGV. This CDR3 spans 13 amino acids. CDR3 loop: CASSSPKWGGYTF. For the CDR3, the DNA is TGTGCCAGCAGCTCCCCAAAATGGGGAGGCTACACCTTC.

V and J are TRBV5-1 and TRBJ1-2, with D hard to call. Trimming shortened V by 2 bases and J by 1 base, and 6 bases separated the two germline ends. This CDR3 is 13 amino acids long. Per the germline V gene, CDR1 is SGHRS and CDR2 is YFSETQ. The CDR3 DNA is TGCGCCAGCAGCTTAGGTCATAACTATGGCTACACCTTC. Translating it yields CASSLGHNYGYTF.

The rearrangement links TRBV11-3 to TRBJ1-1; D is ambiguous. V dropped 7 bases and J dropped 5 bases, with 17 bases sitting between them. Germline CDR1 and CDR2: SGHNT and YENEEA. The CDR3 length is 14 residues. The CDR3 reads CASTPRPRGTEAFF. The CDR3 DNA reads TGTGCCAGCACCCCGCGTCCTCGTGGGACTGAAGCTTTCTTT.

This clone occurred once. The chain recombines TRBV7-3 with TRBJ2-1; D may be TRBD2 (5 bases). There are 13 residues in the CDR3. V lost 5 bases, J lost 12 bases, and 17 bases lay in between. Germline V gives CDR1 SGHTA, CDR2 FQGTGA. The CDR3 is CASSGDGRARQFF. CDR3 nucleotide sequence: TGTGCCAGCAGCGGTGACGGGCGGGCTAGGCAGTTCTTC.

The chain carries TRBV6-5 and TRBJ1-2, with D possibly matching TRBD1 (5 bases). CDR1 is MNHEY and CDR2 is SVGAGI in the germline V gene. The CDR3 runs to 14 residues. Between the trimmed V and J ends, which lost 7 bases and 8 bases, there was a span of 20 bases. The CDR3 region has the DNA TGTGCCAGCACCGTAATGGGGACGGATGGAGGCTACACCTTC. It codes for CASTVMGTDGGYTF.

V and J are TRBV7-9 and TRBJ2-1; unclear D gene. The V gene's germline CDR1 is SEHNR and CDR2 FQNEAQ (reference sequence). The CDR3 extends over 9 amino acids. V gave up 1 base and J gave up 15 bases, with 4 bases separating them. The CDR3 DNA is TGTGCCAGCAGCTTAGATAGGTTCTTC. This sequence encodes CASSLDRFF.

Only one count was recorded for this clone. This chain uses TRBV6-5 with TRBJ2-4; D not certain. Germline V gene data show CDR1 as MNHEY and CDR2 as SVGAGI. Trimming stripped 8 bases from V and 2 bases from J, with 10 bases between. The CDR3 has 13 amino acids. CDR3 DNA sequence: TGTGCCAGCCGCAGAGAAACCAAAAACATTCAGTACTTC. Encoded protein: CASRRETKNIQYF.

The chain is built from TRBV7-9 and TRBJ1-2; no definite D call. V lost 5 bases and J lost 7, with 17 bases in between. CDR1 SEHNR and CDR2 FQNEAQ come from the germline V gene (reference sequence). There are 14 residues in the CDR3. The CDR3 reads CASSAEASVSGYTF. The CDR3 DNA sequence: TGTGCCAGCAGCGCAGAGGCCTCCGTGAGTGGCTACACCTTC.